Listed below are T cell receptor beta chains from one sample, sequenced in a study of T cells in Graves' hyperthyroidism and ophthalmopathy. Via MiXCR, TCRdb re-called the multiplex PCR reads, giving one row per CDR3 protein. Of hundreds of thousands of distinct CDR3 sequences in the sample, 16% are singletons; the top ten hold approximately 18%. The sample comprised blood. The source of these receptors is a woman aged 18-30 years with Graves' hyperthyroidism. Each CDR3 is given without its conserved first and last residue. The order of the fields is V gene, CDR3 protein.

>TRBV11-2
ASSRRQGSYEQY
>TRBV3-1
ASSQTTSGTDTQY
>TRBV6-1
ASKRAGTSENEQF
>TRBV4-1
ASSQDPGDLYEQY
>TRBV15
ATSLPTGYGYT
>TRBV6-4
ASSDSNRETDTQY
>TRBV5-6
ASSLQGDHQEIQY
>TRBV5-1
ASSSLPRLNQETQY
>TRBV6-1
ASSSLAKSQDRAAYNEQF
>TRBV11-2
ASSTRDRGRETQY
>TRBV5-6
ASSLGAGGVKETQY
>TRBV11-2
ASRPRMNTEAF
>TRBV28
ASSATGKGSYEQY
>TRBV6-5
ASSYSITGLAGRSETQY
>TRBV10-1
APRGISNTGELF
>TRBV19
ASSIGDREGKTQY
>TRBV6-5
ASSYSGGIADTGELL
>TRBV6-2/TRBV6-3
ASSYHGTEAF
>TRBV11-3
ASSYAVGSQETQY
>TRBV6-1
AIGTAVGEKLF
>TRBV12-3/TRBV12-4
ASSPIDSNQPQH
>TRBV5-1
ASSWNPGAHYGYT
>TRBV6-5
ASSYSSGRDTEAF
>TRBV12-3/TRBV12-4
ASTTPGLGTDTQY
>TRBV19
ASSMGVTSYEQY
>TRBV11-1
ASSLVVLGLVRAEQF
>TRBV24-1
ATSDGQGPYTEAF
>TRBV19
ASSPGLPDTQY
>TRBV9
ASSVGGTDTDTQY
>TRBV18
ASSPLGLAGGADTQY
>TRBV20-1
SAAGVETQY
>TRBV6-2/TRBV6-3
ASSYLPTFSNQPQH
>TRBV28
ASSWGQRGTQY
>TRBV7-9
ASSSGINTQY
>TRBV5-4
ASSLIKTGELF
>TRBV6-2/TRBV6-3
ATSGTDYGYT
>TRBV12-3/TRBV12-4
ASTGAILSNQPQH